This T cell receptor (beta chain) emerged from a study of T-cell memory formation after mild COVID-19. TCRdb used MiXCR to reprocess the 5' RACE reads, holding one entry per CDR3 protein. This table holds roughly 370,000 distinct CDR3 sequences, about a sixth found once. V was cut by 4 bases and J by 7 bases, with 17 bases left in between. Germline V lookup: CDR1 DFQATT, CDR2 SNEGSKA (reference sequence). The CDR3 has 14 amino acids. V is TRBV20-1 and J is TRBJ2-1; tentatively, D is TRBD1 or TRBD2 (6 bases each). Material for sequencing was PBMCs or a T cell subset sorted from them (not recorded which). The receptor's source is a young man who had mild COVID-19 (a few samples of this study predate the infection). Cell type and time point are not known. The CDR3 is CSAIVPGAGNEQFF. The CDR3 DNA reads TGCAGTGCTATAGTACCGGGGGCGGGGAATGAGCAGTTCTTC.